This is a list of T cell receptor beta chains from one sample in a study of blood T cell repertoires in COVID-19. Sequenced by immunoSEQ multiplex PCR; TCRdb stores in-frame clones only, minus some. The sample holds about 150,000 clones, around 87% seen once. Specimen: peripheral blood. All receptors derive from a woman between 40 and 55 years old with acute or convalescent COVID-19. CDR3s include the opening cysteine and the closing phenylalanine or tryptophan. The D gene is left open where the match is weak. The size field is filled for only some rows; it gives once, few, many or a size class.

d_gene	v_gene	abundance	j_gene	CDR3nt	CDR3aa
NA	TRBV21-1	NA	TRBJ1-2	TGTGCCAGCAGACCCCAGGGGCAAGGGGGGACAGGGGGCTATGGCTACACCTTC	CASRPQGQGGTGGYGYTF
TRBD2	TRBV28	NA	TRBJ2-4	TGTGCCAGCAGCGGGGGGGCCAAAAACATTCAGTACTTC	CASSGGAKNIQYF
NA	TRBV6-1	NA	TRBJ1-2	TGTGCCAGCAGTGAAGCTTATCCTCCCGCCGGCTATGGCTACACCTTC	CASSEAYPPAGYGYTF
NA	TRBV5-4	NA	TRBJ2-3	TGTGCCAGCAGCTTGCGTTCCACCCAGTACGATACGCAGTATTTT	CASSLRSTQYDTQYF
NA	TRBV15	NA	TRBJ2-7	TGTGCCACCAGCATTCTCCTCACCAGTTACGAGCAGTACTTC	CATSILLTSYEQYF
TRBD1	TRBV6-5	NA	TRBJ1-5	TGTGCCAGCAGTTACCCAACACGACAGGGGAATCAGCCCCAGCATTTT	CASSYPTRQGNQPQHF
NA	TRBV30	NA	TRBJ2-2	TGTGCCTGGAGTACGACTAGCACCGGGGAGCTGTTTTTT	CAWSTTSTGELFF
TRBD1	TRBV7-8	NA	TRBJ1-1	TGTGCCAGCAGCCCACGGACAGGGAGCGCTGAAGCTTTCTTT	CASSPRTGSAEAFF
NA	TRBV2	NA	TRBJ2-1	TGTGCCAGCAGTGAAGTGAGACCTAGACAGGTTACCTACAATGAGCAGTTCTTC	CASSEVRPRQVTYNEQFF
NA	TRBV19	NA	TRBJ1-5	TGTGCCAGTGCAGCAGGCTCATATAGCAATCAGCCCCAGCATTTT	CASAAGSYSNQPQHF
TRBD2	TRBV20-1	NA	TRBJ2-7	TGCAGTGCTAGTTCGGGTCGGGCGGGAGGACACTACGAGCAGTACTTC	CSASSGRAGGHYEQYF
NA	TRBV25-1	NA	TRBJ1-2	TGTGCCAGCAGTGAGGACAGAGGTGGCAAGAATGGCTACACCTTC	CASSEDRGGKNGYTF
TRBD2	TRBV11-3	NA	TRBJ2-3	TGTGCCAGCAGACATGGACTAGCGGGAGACACAGATACGCAGTATTTT	CASRHGLAGDTDTQYF
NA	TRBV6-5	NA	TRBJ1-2	TGTGCCTCCATGCGGAATTATGGCTACACCTTC	CASMRNYGYTF
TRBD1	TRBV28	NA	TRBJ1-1	TGTGCCAGCAGAGAGACAGGGCGGAACACTGAAGCTTTCTTT	CASRETGRNTEAFF
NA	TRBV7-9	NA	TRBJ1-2	TGTGCCAGCAGCTCTACCGACAGGTCGTGGAGCTACACCTTC	CASSSTDRSWSYTF
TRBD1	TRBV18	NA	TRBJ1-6	TGTGCCAGCTCACCGGGACAGGGGTCACCCCTCCACTTT	CASSPGQGSPLHF
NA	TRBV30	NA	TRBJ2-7	TGTGCCTGGAGTGGTGGCGGGGGCCCCTCCTACGAGCAGTACTTC	CAWSGGGGPSYEQYF
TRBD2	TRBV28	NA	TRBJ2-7	TGTGCCAGCAGTTTAACTAGCGGGTTATCCTACGAGCAGTACTTC	CASSLTSGLSYEQYF
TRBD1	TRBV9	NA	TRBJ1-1	TGTGCCAGCAGCGTCGGACAGGGGGCTGCCACTGAAGCTTTCTTT	CASSVGQGAATEAFF
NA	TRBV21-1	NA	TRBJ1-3	TGTGCCAGCAGCGCCCCGGGACAGGGGAACTCTGGAAACACCATATATTTT	CASSAPGQGNSGNTIYF
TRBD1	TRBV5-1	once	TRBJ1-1	TGCCCTAGACAGGGGCCGAACACTGAAGCTTTCTTT	CPRQGPNTEAFF
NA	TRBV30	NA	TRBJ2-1	TGTGCCTGGAGATTTGGGGGGGGCAATCCGAATGAGCAGTTCTTC	CAWRFGGGNPNEQFF
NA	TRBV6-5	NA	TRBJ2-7	TGTGCCAGCAGGACAGAGCAGGGGAGCTCCTACGAGCAGTACTTC	CASRTEQGSSYEQYF
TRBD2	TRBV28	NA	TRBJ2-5	TGTGCCAGCAGCCAGCCGGGACTAGCGATAGAGACCCAGTACTTC	CASSQPGLAIETQYF
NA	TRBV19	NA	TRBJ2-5	TGTGCCAGTAGTATCAGGGAGACCCAGTACTTC	CASSIRETQYF
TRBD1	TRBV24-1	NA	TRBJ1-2	TGTGCCACCAGTGATTCCGGGACAGGGTACCCCTATGGCTACACCTTC	CATSDSGTGYPYGYTF
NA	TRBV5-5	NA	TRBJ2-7	TGTGCCAGCAGCTTGAGTCAGGGGACCCACGAGCAGTACTTC	CASSLSQGTHEQYF
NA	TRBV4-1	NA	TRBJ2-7	TGCGCCAGCAGCCAAGATCAGGTAAAGAATTACGAGCAGTACTTC	CASSQDQVKNYEQYF
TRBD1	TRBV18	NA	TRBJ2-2	TGTGCCAGCTCACCACTCGGACAGGGCAACACCGGGGAGCTGTTTTTT	CASSPLGQGNTGELFF
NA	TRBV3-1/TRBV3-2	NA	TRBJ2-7	TGTGCCAGCAGCCATACCTACGAGCAGTACTTC	CASSHTYEQYF
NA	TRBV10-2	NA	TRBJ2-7	TGCGCCAGCAGTGATGGGGGGGGGCAGTACGAGCAGTACTTC	CASSDGGGQYEQYF
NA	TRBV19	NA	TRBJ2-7	TGTGCCAGTAGTCTTAGGGGATCCTACGAGCAGTACTTC	CASSLRGSYEQYF